This is a list of T cell receptor beta chains from one sample in a study of response to subunit inactivated influenza vaccine. TCRdb re-analysed the RT-PCR reads in MiXCR, keeping a single row per CDR3 protein. The data show 700,000 to 800,000 distinct CDR3 sequences, with less than 20% seen just once and 11% held by the top ten. The sequenced sample was PBMCs from blood, obtained less than 6 days after vaccination. Every receptor here comes from a middle-aged man who received an inactivated influenza vaccine. Each CDR3 is given with its conserved first and last residue. A D gene is named only where the DNA matches it firmly. Clone sizes are given selectively: once, few, many, or a class where the clone is expanded.

clone_size	d_call	v_call	j_call	cdr3_aa	cdr3_nt
-	TRBD2	TRBV20-1	TRBJ2-7	CSARDLQREYEQYF	TGCAGTGCTAGAGATCTCCAGCGGGAATACGAGCAGTACTTC
-	TRBD1	TRBV28	TRBJ2-2	CASSSTGARMYTGELFF	TGTGCCAGCAGCTCTACAGGGGCAAGAATGTACACCGGGGAGCTGTTTTTT
many	-	TRBV11-2	TRBJ2-1	CASSLGFDRRPITSYNEQFF	TGTGCCAGCAGCTTAGGTTTTGACAGACGTCCAATAACCTCCTACAATGAGCAGTTCTTC
few	TRBD1	TRBV6-5	TRBJ1-2	CASSYGQGAYYGYTF	TGTGCCAGCAGTTACGGGCAGGGGGCGTACTATGGCTACACCTTC
-	-	TRBV7-9	TRBJ2-3	CASSLEGSFTDTQYF	TGTGCCAGCAGCTTAGAGGGGTCCTTCACAGATACGCAGTATTTT
few	-	TRBV5-1	TRBJ2-1	CASSPEGGTYNEQFF	TGCGCCAGCAGCCCGGAGGGGGGAACCTACAATGAGCAGTTCTTC
-	-	TRBV20-1	TRBJ2-7	CSASFARRDEQYF	TGCAGTGCTAGTTTCGCGAGGAGGGACGAGCAGTACTTC
few	-	TRBV6-5	TRBJ2-1	CASSWSGRGEQFF	TGTGCCAGCAGTTGGTCGGGGCGTGGTGAGCAGTTCTTC
many	-	TRBV28	TRBJ1-2	CASSPLPRGNIYGYTF	TGTGCCAGCAGTCCTTTACCTAGGGGGAACATCTATGGCTACACCTTC
-	-	TRBV5-8	TRBJ2-3	CATRRTLSTDTQYF	TGTGCCACCCGACGTACCCTGAGCACAGATACGCAGTATTTT
-	TRBD1	TRBV12-3/TRBV12-4	TRBJ2-7	CASSATGTVEQYF	TGTGCCAGCAGCGCGACGGGGACAGTTGAGCAGTACTTC
many	-	TRBV25-1	TRBJ1-1	CASIGVNTEAFF	TGTGCCAGCATTGGGGTGAACACTGAAGCTTTCTTT
few	-	TRBV20-1	TRBJ2-1	CSAREETGGNEQFF	TGCAGTGCTAGAGAGGAAACTGGTGGCAATGAGCAGTTCTTC
-	-	TRBV7-9	TRBJ2-7	CASSLDEASYEQYF	TGTGCCAGCAGCTTAGACGAGGCCTCCTACGAGCAGTACTTC
few	TRBD2	TRBV4-3	TRBJ2-2	CASSRAGTSPGELFF	TGCGCCAGCAGCCGGGCTGGGACTAGCCCCGGGGAGCTGTTTTTT
-	TRBD1	TRBV7-2	TRBJ2-1	CASSLVQGREEQFF	TGTGCCAGCAGCTTAGTACAGGGGCGAGAGGAGCAGTTCTTC
once	TRBD2	TRBV4-2	TRBJ2-7	CASSQTLAGVYEQYF	TGTGCCAGCAGCCAAACCCTAGCGGGAGTGTACGAGCAGTACTTC
few	-	TRBV21-1	TRBJ1-5	CASSHLRRVDQPQHF	TGTGCCAGCAGCCACTTGAGGAGGGTCGATCAGCCCCAGCATTTT
-	TRBD1	TRBV19	TRBJ2-1	CASSTGQLWDEQFF	TGTGCCAGTAGTACGGGACAGTTATGGGATGAGCAGTTCTTC
few	TRBD2	TRBV3-1	TRBJ2-1	CASSQDYPGLAGGVGYEQFF	TGTGCCAGCAGCCAAGATTATCCGGGACTAGCGGGTGGTGTTGGGTATGAGCAGTTCTTC
few	-	TRBV5-1	TRBJ2-2	CASAEGRAGELFF	TGCGCCAGCGCCGAGGGAAGGGCCGGGGAGCTGTTTTTT
few	-	TRBV4-2	TRBJ2-3	CASSPGLITDTQYF	TGTGCCAGCAGTCCGGGACTTATCACAGATACGCAGTATTTT
few	-	TRBV21-1	TRBJ2-3	CASSKDLGIDTQYF	TGTGCCAGCAGCAAAGACCTGGGGATAGATACGCAGTATTTT
-	-	TRBV10-3	TRBJ2-7	CAISGGTIYEQYF	TGTGCCATCAGTGGGGGGACAATTTACGAGCAGTACTTC
many	-	TRBV12-3/TRBV12-4	TRBJ2-2	CASSLMVTGELFF	TGTGCCAGCAGTTTAATGGTCACCGGGGAGCTGTTTTTT
few	-	TRBV10-3	TRBJ1-1	CAISESLDQLAEAFF	TGTGCCATCAGTGAGTCCCTGGACCAATTGGCTGAAGCTTTCTTT
-	-	TRBV24-1	TRBJ2-2	CATSETGSTGELFF	TGTGCCACCAGTGAAACAGGGAGCACCGGGGAGCTGTTTTTT
few	TRBD2	TRBV9	TRBJ2-5	CASSGGGPNQETQYF	TGTGCCAGCAGCGGGGGGGGACCGAACCAAGAGACCCAGTACTTC
-	TRBD2	TRBV5-1	TRBJ2-3	CASSPGEWEGLDTQYF	TGCGCCAGCAGCCCGGGCGAGTGGGAGGGCCTGGATACGCAGTATTTT
-	-	TRBV7-6	TRBJ2-3	CASSLLVAPDTQYF	TGTGCCAGCAGTCTCCTAGTAGCCCCAGATACGCAGTATTTT
-	-	TRBV6-1	TRBJ2-7	CASSSRRTGEQYF	TGTGCCAGCAGCAGCAGACGTACTGGAGAGCAGTACTTC
-	TRBD1	TRBV12-3/TRBV12-4	TRBJ2-1	CASRDREHNEQFF	TGTGCCAGCAGGGACAGGGAGCACAATGAGCAGTTCTTC
once	-	TRBV2	TRBJ2-7	CASSEGVIWRYEQYF	TGTGCCAGCAGTGAAGGGGTGATTTGGCGTTACGAGCAGTACTTC
-	TRBD1	TRBV20-1	TRBJ2-7	CSARGGQGYEQYF	TGCAGTGCTAGAGGAGGACAGGGTTACGAGCAGTACTTC
few	TRBD1	TRBV12-3/TRBV12-4	TRBJ2-1	CASSSRGQGTYNEQFF	TGTGCCAGCAGCTCCAGGGGACAGGGAACCTACAATGAGCAGTTCTTC
-	-	TRBV28	TRBJ2-1	CASSRGASKNNEQFF	TGTGCCAGCAGCCGTGGGGCCTCTAAGAACAATGAGCAGTTCTTC
-	-	TRBV3-1	TRBJ2-7	CASSQEMLSPDEQYF	TGTGCCAGCAGCCAAGAAATGCTGAGCCCGGACGAGCAGTACTTC
few	TRBD1	TRBV4-2	TRBJ1-1	CASSPTGQEYGEAFF	TGTGCCAGCAGCCCAACAGGACAGGAATATGGTGAAGCTTTCTTT
-	-	TRBV11-2	TRBJ2-1	CASSPRVGTNEQFF	TGTGCCAGCAGCCCCCGGGTAGGGACCAATGAGCAGTTCTTC
few	TRBD2	TRBV6-2/TRBV6-3	TRBJ2-1	CASSYSRVARTSGYNEQFF	TGTGCCAGCAGTTACTCGAGGGTCGCGAGGACTAGCGGTTACAATGAGCAGTTCTTC
many	-	TRBV29-1	TRBJ2-5	CSVAGEETQYF	TGCAGCGTTGCGGGAGAAGAGACCCAGTACTTC
few	-	TRBV25-1	TRBJ1-2	CASSGADRAFGDGYTF	TGTGCCAGCAGTGGAGCCGACCGCGCTTTTGGCGATGGCTACACCTTC
few	-	TRBV20-1	TRBJ1-4	CSARTIQGTNEKLFF	TGCAGTGCTAGGACAATTCAGGGGACTAATGAAAAACTGTTTTTT
few	-	TRBV20-1	TRBJ1-1	CSARVPGRVTEAFF	TGCAGTGCTAGAGTCCCAGGGAGGGTCACTGAAGCTTTCTTT
few	TRBD2	TRBV10-3	TRBJ2-3	CAISELGGGRTDTQYF	TGTGCCATCAGTGAGTTGGGGGGGGGACGCACAGATACGCAGTATTTT
few	-	TRBV7-2	TRBJ2-5	CASSFRDKQETQYF	TGTGCCAGCAGCTTCCGGGACAAGCAAGAGACCCAGTACTTC
-	-	TRBV5-6	TRBJ2-7	CASSLGFPYEQYF	TGTGCCAGCAGCTTGGGTTTTCCCTACGAGCAGTACTTC
-	TRBD1	TRBV5-1	TRBJ2-7	CASSKGTGDYEQYF	TGCGCCAGCAGCAAGGGGACAGGGGACTACGAGCAGTACTTC
-	TRBD1	TRBV6-2/TRBV6-3	TRBJ1-2	CASSYSPGQIYRYTF	TGTGCCAGCAGTTACTCGCCGGGACAGATTTATCGCTACACCTTC
-	-	TRBV4-2	TRBJ1-6	CASSQELGDSPLHF	TGTGCCAGCAGCCAAGAGCTGGGAGATTCACCCCTCCACTTT
many	-	TRBV10-2	TRBJ1-1	CASRRTGTEAFF	TGCGCCAGCAGGAGAACAGGAACTGAAGCTTTCTTT
few	-	TRBV28	TRBJ2-4	CASSLFSTAKNIQYF	TGTGCCAGCAGTTTATTCTCCACAGCCAAAAACATTCAGTACTTC
many	-	TRBV5-1	TRBJ2-7	CASSSRDVTNEQYF	TGCGCCAGCAGCTCCCGGGACGTAACGAACGAGCAGTACTTC
-	-	TRBV5-1	TRBJ2-5	CASSLIPPQETQYF	TGCGCCAGCAGCTTAATCCCTCCTCAAGAGACCCAGTACTTC
few	-	TRBV5-5	TRBJ2-2	CASSESVANTGELFF	TGTGCCAGCAGCGAATCCGTCGCGAACACCGGGGAGCTGTTTTTT
few	-	TRBV20-1	TRBJ2-1	CSARVAPEQFF	TGCAGTGCTAGAGTAGCTCCTGAGCAGTTCTTC
-	-	TRBV6-5	TRBJ1-1	CASSYSPQGREAFF	TGTGCCAGCAGTTACTCGCCTCAGGGACGGGAAGCTTTCTTT
-	-	TRBV11-1	TRBJ2-2	CASSPHGGARTDTGELFF	TGTGCCAGCAGCCCCCACGGAGGGGCGCGTACGGACACCGGGGAGCTGTTTTTT